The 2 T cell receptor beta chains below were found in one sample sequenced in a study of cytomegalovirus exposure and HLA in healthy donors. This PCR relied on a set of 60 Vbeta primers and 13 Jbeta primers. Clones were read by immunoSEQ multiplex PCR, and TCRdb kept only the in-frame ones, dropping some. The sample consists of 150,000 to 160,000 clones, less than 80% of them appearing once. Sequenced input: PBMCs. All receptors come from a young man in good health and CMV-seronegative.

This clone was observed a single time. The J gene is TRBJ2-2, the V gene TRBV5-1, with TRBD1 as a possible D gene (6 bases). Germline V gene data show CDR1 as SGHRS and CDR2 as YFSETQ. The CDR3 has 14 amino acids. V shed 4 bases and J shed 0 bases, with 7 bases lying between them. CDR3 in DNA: TGCGCCAGCAGCCAGGGGCCGAACACCGGGGAGCTGTTTTTT. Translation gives CASSQGPNTGELFF.

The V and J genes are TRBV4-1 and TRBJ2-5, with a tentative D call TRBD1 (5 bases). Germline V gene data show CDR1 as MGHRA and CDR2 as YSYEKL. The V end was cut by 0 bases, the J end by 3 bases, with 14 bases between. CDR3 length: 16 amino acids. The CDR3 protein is CASSQEARTGKETQYF. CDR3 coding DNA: TGCGCCAGCAGCCAAGAAGCCAGAACAGGCAAAGAGACCCAGTACTTC.